This TCR beta chain derives from a study of cytomegalovirus exposure and HLA in healthy donors. Assay: immunoSEQ multiplex PCR; the TCRdb copy retains only in-frame clones and omits some. The sample has some 180,000 clones; roughly three quarters are singletons. Study-level points and caveats: Within the approximately 110 validation repertoires, first-cohort TCR clusters tended to co-occur, according to a later analysis. The study designated about 180 TCR beta chains cytomegalovirus-associated. Among the CMV-associated chains, three were confirmed in vitro as specific for CMV antigens.

As concerns this clone: Its antigen is as yet unknown.

Germline CDR1 reads MDHEN; CDR2 reads SYDVKM. There are 14 residues in the CDR3. The V and J ends lost 5 bases and 6 bases, in that order; junction bases with no gene match: 7. Material: PBMCs. The TCR originated in a woman aged 25 to 39 in good health and CMV-seronegative. This rearrangement joins TRBV28 to TRBJ2-7, with TRBD1 identical over 10 bases. CDR3 DNA: TGTGCCAGCAGTCCTCCGGACAGGGGGTCCGAGCAGTACTTC. As protein: CASSPPDRGSEQYF.